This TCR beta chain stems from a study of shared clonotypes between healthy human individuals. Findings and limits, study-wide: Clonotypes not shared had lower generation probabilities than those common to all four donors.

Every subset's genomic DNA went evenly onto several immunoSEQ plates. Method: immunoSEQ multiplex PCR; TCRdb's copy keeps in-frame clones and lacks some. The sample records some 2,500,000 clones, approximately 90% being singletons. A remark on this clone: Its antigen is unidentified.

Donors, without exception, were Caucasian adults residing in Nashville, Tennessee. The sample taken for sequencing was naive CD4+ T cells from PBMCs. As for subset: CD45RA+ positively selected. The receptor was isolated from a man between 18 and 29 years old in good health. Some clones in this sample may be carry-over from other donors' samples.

CDR3 sequence: CASSWEGANYGYTF. DNA of the CDR3: TGCGCCAGCAGCTGGGAGGGGGCGAACTATGGCTACACCTTC. This chain connects TRBV5-1 to TRBJ1-2; 7 bases fit TRBD1. CDR1 is SGHRS, CDR2 YFSETQ, per germline. V was clipped by 3 bases and J by 2 bases; unmatched bases: 4. There are 14 residues in the CDR3.